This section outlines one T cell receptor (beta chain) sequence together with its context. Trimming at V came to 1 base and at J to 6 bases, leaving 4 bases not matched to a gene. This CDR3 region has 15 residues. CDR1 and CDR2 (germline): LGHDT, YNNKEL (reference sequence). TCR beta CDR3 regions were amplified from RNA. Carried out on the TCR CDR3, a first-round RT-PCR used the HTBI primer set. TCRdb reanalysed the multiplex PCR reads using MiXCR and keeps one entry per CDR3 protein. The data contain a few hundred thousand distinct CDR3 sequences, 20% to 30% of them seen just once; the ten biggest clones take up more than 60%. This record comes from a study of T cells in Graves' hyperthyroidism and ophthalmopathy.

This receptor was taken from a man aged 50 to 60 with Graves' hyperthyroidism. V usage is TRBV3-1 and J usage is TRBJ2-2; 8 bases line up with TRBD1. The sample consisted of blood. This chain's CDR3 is CASSQGTGFSGELFF. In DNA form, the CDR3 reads TGTGCCAGCAGCCAAGGGACAGGGTTCTCCGGGGAGCTGTTTTTT.